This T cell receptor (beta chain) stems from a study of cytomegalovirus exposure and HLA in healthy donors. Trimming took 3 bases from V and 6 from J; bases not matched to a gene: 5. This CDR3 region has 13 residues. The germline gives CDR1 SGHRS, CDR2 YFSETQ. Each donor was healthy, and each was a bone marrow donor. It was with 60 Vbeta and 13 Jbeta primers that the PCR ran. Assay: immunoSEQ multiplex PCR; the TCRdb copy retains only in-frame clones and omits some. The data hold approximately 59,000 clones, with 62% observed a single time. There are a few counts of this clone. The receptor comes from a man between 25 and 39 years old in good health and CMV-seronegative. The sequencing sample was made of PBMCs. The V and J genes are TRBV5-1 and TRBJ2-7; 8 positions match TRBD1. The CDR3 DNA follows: TGCGCCAGCAGCTCAACACAGGGGGGCGAGCAGTACTTC. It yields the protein CASSSTQGGEQYF.